This T cell receptor (beta chain) was captured in a study of blood T cell repertoires in COVID-19. The CDR3 has 18 residues. Germline CDR1 and CDR2: MNHNS and SASEGT. V shed 2 bases and J shed 0 bases, with 20 bases lying between them. By share, this clone ranks as medium-sized (0.01 to 0.1%). Sequencing used immunoSEQ multiplex PCR; TCRdb keeps in-frame clones, though not all of them. The data show about 190,000 clones, about 85% seen once. The chain is built from TRBV6-1 and TRBJ2-7; the D gene is possibly TRBD1 (6 bases). Sequencing was carried out using peripheral blood. The sequence came from a human donor in a cohort sampled during active COVID-19. The CDR3 nucleotides read TGTGCCAGCAGTGAATACCGGGTGGGGGCGATATCCTCCTACGAGCAGTACGTC. It codes for CASSEYRVGAISSYEQYV.